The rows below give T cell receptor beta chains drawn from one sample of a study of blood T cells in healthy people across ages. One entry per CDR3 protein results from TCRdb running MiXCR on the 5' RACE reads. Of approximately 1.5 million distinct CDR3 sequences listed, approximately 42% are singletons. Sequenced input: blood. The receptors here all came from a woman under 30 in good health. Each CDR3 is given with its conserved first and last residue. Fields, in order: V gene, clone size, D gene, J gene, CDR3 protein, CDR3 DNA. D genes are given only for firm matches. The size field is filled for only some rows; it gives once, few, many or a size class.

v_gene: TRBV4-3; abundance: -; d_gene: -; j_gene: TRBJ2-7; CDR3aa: CASSSSLRSPYEQYF; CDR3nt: TGCGCCAGCAGCTCCTCCCTGCGGAGTCCCTACGAGCAGTACTTC
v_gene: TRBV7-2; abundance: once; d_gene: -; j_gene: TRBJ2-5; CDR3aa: CASSLDKGPWETQYF; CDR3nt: TGTGCCAGCAGCTTAGACAAGGGCCCGTGGGAGACCCAGTACTTC
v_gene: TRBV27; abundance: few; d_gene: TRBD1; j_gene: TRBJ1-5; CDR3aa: CASSIGQGGNQPQHF; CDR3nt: TGTGCCAGCAGTATAGGACAGGGAGGCAATCAGCCCCAGCATTTT
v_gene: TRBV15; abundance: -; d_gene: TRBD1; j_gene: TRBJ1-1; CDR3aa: CATSPRTGQLNTEAFF; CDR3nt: TGTGCCACCAGCCCCCGGACAGGGCAACTGAACACTGAAGCTTTCTTT
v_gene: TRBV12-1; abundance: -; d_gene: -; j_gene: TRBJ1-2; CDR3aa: CASSPSRGWAGYTF; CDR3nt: TGTGCCAGCAGCCCGAGCCGGGGGTGGGCTGGCTACACCTTC
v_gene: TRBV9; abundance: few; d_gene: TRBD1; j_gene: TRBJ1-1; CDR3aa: CASSGGQGVSKGTEAFF; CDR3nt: TGTGCCAGCAGCGGGGGACAGGGTGTTTCGAAGGGCACTGAAGCTTTCTTT
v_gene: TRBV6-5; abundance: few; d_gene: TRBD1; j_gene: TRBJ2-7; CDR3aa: CASRAKDRVIYEQYF; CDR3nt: TGTGCCAGCAGAGCAAAGGACAGGGTTATTTACGAGCAGTACTTC
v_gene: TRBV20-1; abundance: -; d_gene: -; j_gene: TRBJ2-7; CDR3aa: CSALRDREEQYF; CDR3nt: TGCAGTGCTTTACGGGACCGGGAGGAGCAGTACTTC
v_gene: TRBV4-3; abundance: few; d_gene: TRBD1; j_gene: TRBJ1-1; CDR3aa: CASSQDTGGLDEAFF; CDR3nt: TGCGCCAGCAGCCAAGATACAGGGGGCTTGGATGAAGCTTTCTTT
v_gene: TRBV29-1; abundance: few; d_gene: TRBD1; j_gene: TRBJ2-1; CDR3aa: CSVESRDRGLAEQFF; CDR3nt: TGCAGCGTTGAGAGTAGGGACAGGGGTTTGGCTGAGCAGTTCTTC
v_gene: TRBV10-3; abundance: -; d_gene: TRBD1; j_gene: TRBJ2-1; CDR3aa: CAISESWIRTGSSYNEQFF; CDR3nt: TGTGCCATCAGTGAGTCGTGGATTAGGACAGGGAGCTCCTACAATGAGCAGTTCTTC
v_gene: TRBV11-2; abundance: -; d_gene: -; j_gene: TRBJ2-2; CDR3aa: CASSSWESTGELFF; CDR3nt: TGTGCCAGCAGCTCCTGGGAGAGCACCGGGGAGCTGTTTTTT
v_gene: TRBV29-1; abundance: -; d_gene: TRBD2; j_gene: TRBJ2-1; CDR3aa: CSADTSASYNEQFF; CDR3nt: TGCAGCGCCGATACTAGCGCATCCTACAATGAGCAGTTCTTC
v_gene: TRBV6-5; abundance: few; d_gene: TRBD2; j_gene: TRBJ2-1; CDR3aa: CASRRTRVNEQFF; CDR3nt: TGTGCCAGCAGGAGGACTAGGGTAAATGAGCAGTTCTTC
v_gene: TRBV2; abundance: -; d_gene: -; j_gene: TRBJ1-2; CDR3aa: CASSEEWATRRYGYTF; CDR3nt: TGTGCCAGCAGTGAAGAGTGGGCAACCAGACGGTATGGCTACACCTTC
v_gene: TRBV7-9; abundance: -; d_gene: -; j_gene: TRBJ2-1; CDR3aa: CASRFVGDEQFF; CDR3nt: TGTGCCAGCAGGTTCGTTGGAGATGAGCAGTTCTTC
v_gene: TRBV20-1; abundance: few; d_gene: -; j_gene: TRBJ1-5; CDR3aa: CSARTRGNQPQHF; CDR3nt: TGCAGTGCTAGAACCAGGGGCAATCAGCCCCAGCATTTT
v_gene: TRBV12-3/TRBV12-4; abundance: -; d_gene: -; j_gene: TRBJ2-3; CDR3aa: CASNHQGITSTDTQYF; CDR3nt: TGTGCCAGCAACCACCAGGGGATTACTAGCACAGATACGCAGTATTTT
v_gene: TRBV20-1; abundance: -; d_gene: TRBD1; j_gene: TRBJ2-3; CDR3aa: CSASRAGDRGKDTQYF; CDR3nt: TGCAGTGCTAGTCGGGCCGGGGACAGGGGCAAAGATACGCAGTATTTT
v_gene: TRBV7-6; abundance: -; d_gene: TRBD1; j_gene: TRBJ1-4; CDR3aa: CASSPRRQGSVDEKLFF; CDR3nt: TGTGCCAGCAGCCCTCGGAGACAGGGGTCCGTTGATGAAAAACTGTTTTTT
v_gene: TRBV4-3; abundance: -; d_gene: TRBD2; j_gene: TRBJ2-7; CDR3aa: CASSQGLAVPNEQYF; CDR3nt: TGCGCCAGCAGCCAGGGACTAGCGGTTCCTAACGAGCAGTACTTC
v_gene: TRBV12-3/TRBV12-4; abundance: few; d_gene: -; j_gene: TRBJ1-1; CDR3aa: CASSLARGTTEAFF; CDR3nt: TGTGCCAGCAGTTTAGCCCGGGGAACCACTGAAGCTTTCTTT
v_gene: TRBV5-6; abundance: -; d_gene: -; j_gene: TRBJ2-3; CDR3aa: CASRRGARTDTQYF; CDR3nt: TGTGCCAGCAGACGGGGGGCGCGTACAGATACGCAGTATTTT
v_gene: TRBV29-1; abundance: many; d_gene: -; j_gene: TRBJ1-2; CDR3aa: CSVSSRVNYPHGYTF; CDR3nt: TGCAGCGTGTCCTCCCGGGTCAACTATCCGCATGGCTACACCTTC
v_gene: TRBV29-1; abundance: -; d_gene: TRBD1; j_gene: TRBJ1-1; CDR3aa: CSVETRGRGTEAFF; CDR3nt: TGCAGCGTTGAGACCAGGGGGCGGGGTACTGAAGCTTTCTTT
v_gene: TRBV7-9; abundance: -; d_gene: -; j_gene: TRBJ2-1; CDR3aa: CASSLVFGPSSYNEQLF; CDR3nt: TGTGCCAGCAGCTTAGTATTCGGACCCAGCTCCTACAATGAGCAGTTATTC
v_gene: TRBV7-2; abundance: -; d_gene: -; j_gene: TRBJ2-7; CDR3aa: CASSLAGYLEQYF; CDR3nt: TGTGCCAGCAGCTTAGCGGGGTACCTGGAGCAGTACTTC
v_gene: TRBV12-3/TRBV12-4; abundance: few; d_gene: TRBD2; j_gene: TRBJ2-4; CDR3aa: CASSFQRDLQGDIQYF; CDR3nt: TGTGCCAGCAGTTTCCAGCGGGACTTACAAGGGGACATTCAGTACTTC
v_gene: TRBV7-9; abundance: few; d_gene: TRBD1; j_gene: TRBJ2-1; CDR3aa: CASSPPTGVTWFF; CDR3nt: TGTGCCAGCAGCCCGCCGACAGGGGTCACCTGGTTCTTC
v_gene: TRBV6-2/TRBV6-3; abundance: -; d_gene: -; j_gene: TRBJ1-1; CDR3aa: CASIPGRLDTEAFF; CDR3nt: TGTGCCAGCATCCCCGGACGGCTGGACACTGAAGCTTTCTTT
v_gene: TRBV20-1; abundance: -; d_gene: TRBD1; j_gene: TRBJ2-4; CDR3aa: CSATGTAGPRAKNIQYF; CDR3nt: TGCAGTGCTACCGGGACAGCAGGACCTCGAGCCAAAAACATTCAGTACTTC
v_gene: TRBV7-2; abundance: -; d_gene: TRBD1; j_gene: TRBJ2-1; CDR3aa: CASSGRDRSAGLYNEQFF; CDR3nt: TGTGCCAGCAGCGGCCGGGACAGAAGCGCAGGATTATACAATGAGCAGTTCTTC
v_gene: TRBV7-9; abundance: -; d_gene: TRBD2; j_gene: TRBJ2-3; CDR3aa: CASRQTGGGRTDTQYF; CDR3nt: TGTGCCAGCAGACAAACGGGAGGTGGGCGCACAGATACGCAGTATTTT
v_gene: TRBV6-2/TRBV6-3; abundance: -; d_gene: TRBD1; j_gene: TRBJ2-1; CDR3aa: CASSSLEGATYNEQFF; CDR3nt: TGTGCCAGCAGTTCCCTTGAGGGGGCCACCTACAATGAGCAGTTCTTC
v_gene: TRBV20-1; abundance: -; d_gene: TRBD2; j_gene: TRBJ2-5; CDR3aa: CSARAMGLAGVWNEQYF; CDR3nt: TGCAGTGCTAGAGCGATGGGACTAGCGGGAGTCTGGAATGAGCAGTACTTC
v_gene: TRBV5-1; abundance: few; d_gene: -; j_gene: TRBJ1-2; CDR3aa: CAIREQGGLYGYTF; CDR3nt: TGCGCCATCAGGGAGCAGGGAGGTCTTTATGGCTACACCTTC